Each of the 24 T cell receptor beta chains below was sequenced from the same sample in a study of blood T cell repertoires in COVID-19. The table came from immunoSEQ multiplex PCR; TCRdb's copy has only in-frame clones and leaves some out. The table includes over 250,000 clones, 85% to 90% detected once. The sequenced material came from PBMCs or T cells enriched from blood (not recorded which). These receptors were collected from a woman aged 55 to 70 in a cohort exposed to, infected with or recovered from COVID-19 (not recorded which).

V and J are TRBV5-1 and TRBJ2-7; 7 positions agree with TRBD2. The CDR3 is 13 residues long. CDR1 and CDR2 (germline): SGHRS, YFSETQ. Trimming cost V 0 bases and J 4 bases; bases outside gene matches: 1. CDR3 DNA: TGCGCCAGCAGCTTGGTTAGCGGGTACGAGCAGTACTTC. Translating gives CASSLVSGYEQYF. The complete variable domain, with remaining parts taken from reference TRBV5-1 and TRBJ2-7, reads KAGVTQTPRYLIKTRGQQVTLSCSPISGHRSVSWYQQTPGQGLQFLFEYFSETQRNKGNFPGRFSGRQFSNSRSEMNVSTLELGDSALYLCASSLVSGYEQYFGPGTRLTVT.

This chain links TRBV11-2 with TRBJ1-1; possible D gene TRBD1, 6 bases. Trimming pared 6 bases from V and 6 bases from J, leaving 14 bases between. Germline values: CDR1 SGHAT, CDR2 FQNNGV. The CDR3 has 13 residues. The CDR3 here is CASRTGLAAEAFF. Here the CDR3 DNA reads TGTGCCAGCAGGACAGGACTGGCGGCTGAAGCTTTCTTT.

The chain carries TRBV6-5 and TRBJ1-2, with D possibly being TRBD1 (6 bases). The germline V gene encodes CDR1 MNHEY and CDR2 SVGAGI. There are 16 residues in the CDR3. Trimming removed 4 bases at V and 0 bases at J, with 15 bases between. This CDR3 is CASSSDRNRANYGYTF. The CDR3 nucleotides read TGTGCCAGCAGTTCCGACCGTAACAGGGCTAACTATGGCTACACCTTC.

This clone was observed a few times. V and J are TRBV5-1 and TRBJ2-1, with D hard to call. The CDR3 consists of 18 residues. Germline V gene lookup returns CDR1 SGHRS and CDR2 YFSETQ. V was trimmed by 0 bases and J by 0 bases, leaving 16 bases between them. The CDR3 DNA sequence: TGCGCCAGCAGCTTGGTCCCTGTGACAAGAACCTCCTACAATGAGCAGTTCTTC. Translation gives CASSLVPVTRTSYNEQFF.

The chain has TRBV6-6 and TRBJ1-1, with TRBD1 identical over 9 bases. The CDR3 contains 15 residues. Per germline, CDR1 MNHNY and CDR2 SVGAGI (reference sequence). V trimming: 4 bases; J trimming: 4 bases; junction bases outside the gene matches: 7. The CDR3 is CASSSTTGGSTEAFF. CDR3 DNA: TGTGCCAGCAGTTCTACGACAGGGGGTAGCACTGAAGCTTTCTTT.

This clone was recorded a few times. The chain recombines TRBV14 with TRBJ1-2; 11 bases fit TRBD1. With V trimmed by 4 bases and J by 3 bases, 13 bases remained unmatched. The CDR3 runs to 18 residues. Germline CDR1 is SGHDN and CDR2 is FVKESK. In nucleotides, the CDR3 is TGTGCCAGCAGCCCTAGGACAGGGGGCGCATTAGGATACTATGGCTACACCTTC. Its translation is CASSPRTGGALGYYGYTF. The whole variable domain, remainder taken from reference TRBV14 and TRBJ1-2, is EAGVTQFPSHSVIEKGQTVTLRCDPISGHDNLYWYRRVMGKEIKFLLHFVKESKQDESGMPNNRFLAERTGGTYSTLKVQPAELEDSGVYFCASSPRTGGALGYYGYTFGSGTRLTVV.

The chain is built from TRBV7-9 and TRBJ2-2, with TRBD2 matching over 12 bases. The CDR3 runs 18 residues. V shed 6 bases, J shed 1 base, and the junction held 9 bases outside the gene matches. Germline loops: CDR1 SEHNR, CDR2 FQNEAQ (reference sequence). CDR3 DNA sequence: TGTGCCAGCAGGGGCACTAGCGGGAGGCCCAAGAACACCGGGGAGCTGTTTTTT. It translates to CASRGTSGRPKNTGELFF.

The CDR3 coding sequence is TGTGCCAGCTCACCAGCGGGGCAGTTGTCGGACGGCTCGCTAGCGCAGTATTTT. Its translation: CASSPAGQLSDGSLAQYF. The V gene is TRBV18, the J gene TRBJ2-3; possibly TRBD2 for D (6 bases). V was trimmed by 2 bases and J by 10 bases, leaving 28 bases between them. Per germline, CDR1 KGHSH and CDR2 LQKENI. This CDR3 region has 18 residues.

This clone occurred a few times. The rearrangement uses TRBV11-2 and TRBJ2-7, with D unclear. Per germline, CDR1 SGHAT and CDR2 FQNNGV. This CDR3 comprises 14 residues. V dropped 3 bases and J dropped 4 bases, with 13 bases sitting between them. As DNA, the CDR3 is TGTGCCAGCAGCTTTTTGGAGATCCCTTACGAGCAGTACTTC. It specifies CASSFLEIPYEQYF.

Only one count was recorded for this clone. The chain has TRBV6-5 and TRBJ1-2; D is possibly TRBD1 (6 bases). Germline V gene data show CDR1 as MNHEY and CDR2 as SVGAGI. CDR3 length: 13 amino acids. Trimming cost V 10 bases and J 5 bases, with 17 bases left between them. The CDR3 bases are TGTGCCATCTGGAGCGCTCAGGGGTATGGCTACACCTTC. Translation: CAIWSAQGYGYTF.

V is TRBV2 and J is TRBJ2-1; 9 nucleotides line up with TRBD2. Trimming took 2 bases from V and 4 from J; bases not matched to a gene: 15. The CDR3 totals 19 residues. The germline gives CDR1 SNHLY, CDR2 FYNNEI. The CDR3 protein is CASSEYIDVGGRGYNEQFF. Here the CDR3 DNA reads TGTGCCAGCAGTGAATATATTGACGTAGGCGGGAGGGGGTACAATGAGCAGTTCTTC.

In its sample, this clone was seen once. The chain couples TRBV5-3 to TRBJ2-7, with a possible D match to TRBD1 (6 bases). TRBV5-3 is classed as an ORF, of uncertain function. The CDR3 is 14 residues long. The V gene lost 3 bases and the J gene lost 5 bases, with 15 bases spanning the gap. The CDR3 protein is CARSSRDTHHEQYF. Written as DNA, the CDR3 is TGTGCCAGAAGCTCCCGGGACACTCATCACGAGCAGTACTTC.

This clone was counted only a few times. The CDR3 sequence is CASRTVRAPNEQFF. DNA for the CDR3: TGTGCCAGCAGGACCGTGAGGGCCCCCAATGAGCAGTTCTTC. V is TRBV27 and J is TRBJ2-1; perhaps TRBD2 as D (5 bases). The CDR3 is 14 amino acids. Per germline, CDR1 MNHEY and CDR2 SMNVEV (reference sequence). V was shortened by 6 bases and J by 6 bases, with 15 bases between the two germline ends.

V gene TRBV20-1 combines with J gene TRBJ2-7; D unresolved. This CDR3 contains 11 residues. Germline values: CDR1 DFQATT, CDR2 SNEGSKA (reference sequence). Deletions cut 3 bases from V and 4 bases from J, with 7 bases between. The DNA for the CDR3 is TGCAGTGCTAGTCCCCAATACGAGCAGTACTTC. Its translation: CSASPQYEQYF.

The chain uses TRBV5-1 and TRBJ2-1; the match to TRBD2 covers 10 bases. The CDR3 has 17 amino acids. With 2 bases clipped from V and 0 bases from J, the junction kept 5 bases outside the gene matches. The germline V gene has CDR1 SGHRS and CDR2 YFSETQ. CDR3 bases: TGCGCCAGCAGCTTAATTAGCGGGAGGACCTCCTACAATGAGCAGTTCTTC. Protein product: CASSLISGRTSYNEQFF.

V and J are TRBV7-8 and TRBJ2-1; 11 positions match TRBD1. CDR3 length: 17 amino acids. V shed 2 bases and J 4 bases; nucleotides not matched to a gene: 7. Germline assignment: CDR1 SGHVS and CDR2 FQNEAQ. The CDR3 loop is CASSLRDRGKGYNEQFF. The CDR3 DNA reads as TGTGCCAGCAGCTTACGGGACAGGGGGAAGGGATACAATGAGCAGTTCTTC.

The rearrangement links TRBV28 to TRBJ2-7; 10 bases line up with TRBD2. The ends lost 3 bases at V and 3 bases at J; junction bases unmatched: 8. The CDR3 runs 16 residues. The germline gives CDR1 MDHEN, CDR2 SYDVKM. Here the CDR3 DNA reads TGTGCCAGCAGTTTCCCTAGCGGGAGAGTTAACTACGAGCAGTACTTC. Translation gives CASSFPSGRVNYEQYF.

The chain uses TRBV4-2 and TRBJ1-4; 10 bases match TRBD1. CDR3 length: 14 amino acids. The V segment lost 3 bases and the J segment 7 bases; nucleotides outside the gene matches: 2. Germline CDR1 LGHNA, CDR2 YNFKEQ. CDR3 in amino acids: CASSHGTGAEKLFF. In nucleotides, the CDR3 is TGTGCCAGCAGCCACGGGACAGGGGCTGAAAAACTGTTTTTT.

V is TRBV4-1 and J is TRBJ2-7; D unclear. CDR3 size: 14 residues. With 0 bases removed from V and 2 bases from J, the gap between germline ends came to 8 bases. The germline gives CDR1 MGHRA, CDR2 YSYEKL. CDR3 in DNA: TGCGCCAGCAGCCAAGAACAGTTCGCCTACGAGCAGTACTTC. Translated, it gives CASSQEQFAYEQYF.

The CDR3: CASSVEGRVNEKLFF. CDR3 nucleotide sequence: TGTGCCAGCAGCGTAGAGGGGCGAGTTAATGAAAAACTGTTTTTT. The chain carries TRBV9 and TRBJ1-4; possibly TRBD1 for D (5 bases). The CDR3 covers 15 residues. Trimming cost V 0 bases and J 4 bases, with 10 bases left between them. CDR1 and CDR2 (germline): SGDLS, YYNGEE.

Only one count was recorded for this clone. The chain joins TRBV5-4 to TRBJ2-1; 8 bases agree with TRBD2. This CDR3 spans 14 amino acids. J lost 5 bases, V lost 0 bases, and 1 base had no gene match. Germline CDR1 SGHNT, CDR2 YYREEE (reference sequence). CDR3 region: CASSLGLAHNEQFF. CDR3 in DNA: TGTGCCAGCAGCTTGGGACTAGCGCACAATGAGCAGTTCTTC. The complete variable domain, with remaining parts taken from reference TRBV5-4 and TRBJ2-1, reads ETGVTQSPTHLIKTRGQQVTLRCSSQSGHNTVSWYQQALGQGPQFIFQYYREEENGRGNFPPRFSGLQFPNYSSELNVNALELDDSALYLCASSLGLAHNEQFFGPGTRLTVL.

CDR3 sequence reads: CASSPVGENGYTF. The CDR3 DNA sequence: TGTGCCAGCAGCCCCGTTGGGGAGAACGGCTACACCTTC. This sequence joins TRBV6-5 and TRBJ1-2; D not certain. There are 13 residues in the CDR3. CDR1 and CDR2 from the germline V gene are MNHEY and SVGAGI. The V gene lost 6 bases and the J gene lost 8 bases, with 16 bases spanning the gap.

The genes are TRBV7-9 and TRBJ2-2; 8 positions match TRBD1. Looked up from germline, CDR1 is SEHNR and CDR2 is FQNEAQ (reference sequence). With V trimmed by 4 bases and J by 2 bases, 9 bases remained unmatched. CDR3 length: 17 residues. The CDR3 loop reads CASSSGTGRQNTGELFF. The CDR3 bases are TGTGCCAGCAGCTCGGGGACAGGTAGACAAAACACCGGGGAGCTGTTTTTT. Using reference TRBV7-9 and TRBJ2-2 for the parts outside the CDR3, the full variable domain is DTGVSQNPRHKITKRGQNVTFRCDPISEHNRLYWYRQTLGQGPEFLTYFQNEAQLEKSRLLSDRFSAERPKGSFSTLEIQRTEQGDSAMYLCASSSGTGRQNTGELFFGEGSRLTVL.

This clone was counted between two and nine times. This chain joins TRBV7-2 and TRBJ1-5; TRBD1 might be the D (5 bases). The CDR3 totals 15 residues. V dropped 0 bases and J dropped 3 bases, with 9 bases sitting between them. The germline gives CDR1 SGHTA, CDR2 FQGNSA. The CDR3 sequence: CASSLAGALNQPQHF. The CDR3 DNA follows: TGTGCCAGCAGCTTAGCAGGGGCCCTCAATCAGCCCCAGCATTTT.